Presented here are 13 T cell receptor beta chains from one specimen sequenced in a study of T cells in Graves' hyperthyroidism and ophthalmopathy. What was amplified from RNA transcripts were TCR beta CDR3 regions. In the first-round RT-PCR of the TCR CDR3, the HTBI primer set was used. TCRdb re-called the multiplex PCR reads through MiXCR, storing one row per CDR3 protein. The repertoire consists of about 290,000 distinct CDR3 sequences, with 15% to 20% occurring once and the leading ten covering 33%. The specimen was blood. These receptors originate from a man aged 25 to 45 with Graves' hyperthyroidism.

The genes are TRBV7-9 and TRBJ1-3; the D is unclear. Trimming shortened V by 3 bases and J by 3 bases, and 12 bases separated the two germline ends. Germline V gene sequence: CDR1 SEHNR, CDR2 FQNEAQ (reference sequence). The CDR3 is made up of 15 amino acids. The CDR3 here is CASSLSPGFGNTIYF. DNA for the CDR3: TGTGCCAGCAGCTTGTCTCCAGGATTTGGAAACACCATATATTTT.

The table lists this clonotype with many counts. The V and J genes are TRBV27 and TRBJ2-7; no clear D gene. The CDR3 consists of 13 residues. Trimming cost V 2 bases and J 2 bases, with 7 bases left between them. Germline V gene sequence: CDR1 MNHEY, CDR2 SMNVEV (reference sequence). CDR3 coding DNA: TGTGCCAGCAGTTTAGGCGCCCCCTACGAGCAGTACTTC. This sequence encodes CASSLGAPYEQYF.

This chain joins TRBV7-3 and TRBJ2-5; TRBD2 aligns across 9 bases. The junction had 11 bases not matched to a gene; V was cut back by 5 bases and J by 7 bases. This CDR3 is 15 amino acids long. Germline loops: CDR1 SGHTA, CDR2 FQGTGA. Written as DNA, the CDR3 is TGTGCCAGCAGCCCCATGGACACGCGGGGGGGGACCCAGTACTTC. Amino acid sequence: CASSPMDTRGGTQYF.

The V and J genes are TRBV5-1 and TRBJ2-1, with 12 bases aligning to TRBD2. Germline V gene lookup returns CDR1 SGHRS and CDR2 YFSETQ. The CDR3 extends over 16 amino acids. Trimming removed 0 bases from V and 9 bases from J; junction bases left unmatched: 7. CDR3 in amino acids: CASSLASGRAIAEQFF. The DNA of the CDR3 is TGCGCCAGCAGCTTGGCTAGCGGGAGGGCCATCGCTGAGCAGTTCTTC.

This clonotype appeared many times. The chain has TRBV18 and TRBJ2-3, with D hard to call. Per germline, CDR1 KGHSH and CDR2 LQKENI. V lost 6 bases, J lost 5 bases, and 9 bases lay in between. The CDR3 extends over 12 amino acids. Here the CDR3 reads CASSIYLDTQYF. Here the CDR3 DNA reads TGTGCCAGCTCCATCTATTTAGATACGCAGTATTTT.

V is TRBV6-1 and J is TRBJ2-5; the D gene is possibly TRBD1 (5 bases). Per germline, CDR1 MNHNS and CDR2 SASEGT. V lost 5 bases and J 9 bases, leaving 16 bases between the germline ends. The CDR3 contains 13 residues. The CDR3 DNA is TGTGCCAGCAGTCCCCAAGCCCTAGGGGCCCAGTACTTC. Translated, it gives CASSPQALGAQYF.

This clonotype was recorded at least ten times. The rearrangement uses TRBV2 and TRBJ2-7; either TRBD1 or TRBD2 may fit D (6 bases each). The CDR3 is 11 amino acids. Germline values: CDR1 SNHLY, CDR2 FYNNEI. V was shortened by 6 bases and J by 6 bases, with 9 bases between the two germline ends. This CDR3 reads CASSGGFEQYF. As DNA, the CDR3 is TGTGCCAGCAGCGGGGGCTTCGAGCAGTACTTC.

There are many counts of this clonotype. The rearrangement joins TRBV29-1 to TRBJ1-1, with 7 bases lining up with TRBD1. This CDR3 region has 15 residues. CDR1 is SQVTM and CDR2 is ANQGSEA in the germline V gene. V lost 4 bases to trimming and J lost 1 base; unmatched junction nucleotides: 9. The CDR3 DNA follows: TGCAGCGTTGTAGGGGACAGCTACGCGAACACTGAAGCTTTCTTT. This gives the protein CSVVGDSYANTEAFF.

This rearrangement joins TRBV5-4 to TRBJ2-2; 8 positions agree with TRBD1. The CDR3 has 15 residues. The germline V gene has CDR1 SGHNT and CDR2 YYREEE (reference sequence). V dropped 0 bases and J dropped 6; count of bases not matched to a gene: 4. CDR3 amino acids: CASSLGTGSPGELFF. DNA for the CDR3: TGTGCCAGCAGCTTGGGGACAGGGTCACCCGGGGAGCTGTTTTTT.

In its sample, this clonotype was seen many times. This sequence joins TRBV7-2 and TRBJ2-1; D remains ambiguous. Trimming left V 5 bases short and J 1 base short, with 15 bases between. CDR3 length equals 16 residues. From germline, CDR1 is SGHTA and CDR2 FQGNSA. CDR3 loop: CASSLGLIRSYNEQFF. CDR3 in DNA: TGTGCCAGCAGCCTAGGGCTGATACGTTCCTACAATGAGCAGTTCTTC. The whole variable domain, remainder taken from reference TRBV7-2 and TRBJ2-1, is GAGVSQSPSNKVTEKGKDVELRCDPISGHTALYWYRQSLGQGLEFLIYFQGNSAPDKSGLPSDRFSAERTGGSVSTLTIQRTQQEDSAVYLCASSLGLIRSYNEQFFGPGTRLTVL.

This clonotype was detected only a few times. The chain is built from TRBV7-3 and TRBJ1-1; no definite D call. The germline V and J ends were trimmed by 5 bases and 6 bases, with 13 bases remaining between them. Looked up from germline, CDR1 is SGHTA and CDR2 is FQGTGA. The CDR3 loop spans 13 amino acids. CDR3 residues: CASSTTGSAEAFF. CDR3 nucleotide sequence: TGTGCCAGCAGCACAACGGGGAGCGCTGAAGCTTTCTTT.

This clonotype was counted ten times or more. V and J are TRBV9 and TRBJ2-7, with 11 nucleotides matching TRBD2. V lost 2 bases and J lost 5; bases outside the gene matches: 9. Germline loops: CDR1 SGDLS, CDR2 YYNGEE. There are 16 residues in the CDR3. CDR3 sequence: CASSVGLAGGFHEQYF. The CDR3 coding sequence is TGTGCCAGCAGCGTTGGCCTAGCGGGAGGATTCCACGAGCAGTACTTC.

As concerns this clonotype: The germline gene is not matched at one end of the junction; a read error may be the cause. The V gene is TRBV6-2 or TRBV6-3, the J gene TRBJ2-1; D unclear. CDR3 size: 11 residues. Germline values: CDR1 MNHEY, CDR2 SVGEGT. The CDR3, as DNA: TGTGTCAGCAGCCTCTACAATGAGCAGTTCTTC. Translation: CVSSLYNEQFF.